The 17 T cell receptor beta chains listed next were all sequenced from one sample in a study of control samples from healthy donors and cancer patients. TCRdb keeps only in-frame clones here, not all; method: immunoSEQ multiplex PCR. The sample records roughly 150,000 clones, around 88% being singletons. Sequenced input: blood. Receptors originate from a man in his late teens or twenties in good health.

This chain joins TRBV7-6 and TRBJ2-2; 10 nucleotides align to TRBD2. Germline CDR1 SGHVS, CDR2 FNYEAQ. Trimming cost V 1 base and J 4 bases; bases outside gene matches: 3. The CDR3 consists of 16 residues. The chain's CDR3 is CASSLVAGGGTGELFF. The DNA for the CDR3 is TGTGCCAGCAGCTTAGTAGCGGGGGGCGGCACCGGGGAGCTGTTTTTT.

V and J are TRBV14 and TRBJ1-2, with 9 bases lining up with TRBD1. The length of the CDR3 is 16 residues. Per germline, CDR1 SGHDN and CDR2 FVKESK. The V segment lost 0 bases and the J segment 7 bases; nucleotides outside the gene matches: 9. CDR3 residues: CASSQDRTGGRLGYTF. In nucleotides, the CDR3 is TGTGCCAGCAGCCAAGATCGTACAGGGGGCCGGCTTGGCTACACCTTC.

This chain uses TRBV6-5 with TRBJ2-2; TRBD1 matches 7 bases. V trimming: 6 bases; J trimming: 7 bases; junction bases outside the gene matches: 8. The germline V gene encodes CDR1 MNHEY and CDR2 SVGAGI. CDR3 length equals 14 residues. CDR3 region: CASSTKGAVGELFF. CDR3 coding DNA: TGTGCCAGCAGCACAAAGGGGGCTGTCGGGGAGCTGTTTTTT.

The chain carries TRBV28 and TRBJ2-5, with 9 bases lining up with TRBD2. CDR3 length: 15 amino acids. The trim removed 3 bases at V and 5 bases at J, leaving 7 bases unmatched. Germline lookup yields CDR1 MDHEN and CDR2 SYDVKM. Here the CDR3 reads CASSLDSGGGETQYF. The CDR3 bases are TGTGCCAGCAGTTTGGATAGCGGGGGAGGGGAGACCCAGTACTTC.

The V and J genes are TRBV9 and TRBJ1-3; the D gene is possibly TRBD1 (6 bases). This CDR3 has 13 residues. CDR1 is SGDLS and CDR2 is YYNGEE in the germline V gene. Trimming removed 3 bases at V and 16 bases at J, with 20 bases between. The CDR3 coding sequence is TGTGCCAGCAGCGGACCCACAGGGAATGAATGGTATTTT. Its protein product is CASSGPTGNEWYF.

This chain joins TRBV2 and TRBJ1-4; D is uncertain. The CDR3 loop spans 13 amino acids. The V gene's germline CDR1 is SNHLY and CDR2 FYNNEI. Trimming took 7 bases from V and 8 from J, leaving 14 bases between them. The CDR3 region has the DNA TGTGCCAGCAACCGGGCCCCGCGGGAAAAACTGTTTTTT. It is translated as CASNRAPREKLFF.

The rearrangement links TRBV4-1 to TRBJ2-4; no firm D call. V shed 0 bases and J shed 6 bases, with 15 bases lying between them. Looked up from germline, CDR1 is MGHRA and CDR2 is YSYEKL. The CDR3 has 16 amino acids. The CDR3 region is CASSQERQDRRNIQYF. CDR3 nucleotide sequence: TGCGCCAGCAGCCAAGAGAGGCAGGACCGGCGAAACATTCAGTACTTC.

The chain carries TRBV4-3 and TRBJ2-7; D call uncertain. Germline CDR1 is LGHNA and CDR2 is YSLEER. V gave up 1 base and J gave up 1 base, with 11 bases separating them. CDR3 length: 15 residues. Here the CDR3 DNA reads TGCGCCAGCAGCCAAGGCAGGCACACATCCTACGAGCAGTACTTC. This encodes CASSQGRHTSYEQYF.

The rearrangement links TRBV9 to TRBJ2-1, with a possible D match to TRBD1 (6 bases). Per the germline V gene, CDR1 is SGDLS and CDR2 is YYNGEE. The CDR3 extends over 15 amino acids. Trimming removed 0 bases at V and 7 bases at J, with 14 bases between. CDR3 nucleotide sequence: TGTGCCAGCAGCGTAGATGGGGGCGCGGGTAATGAGCAGTTCTTC. This translates into CASSVDGGAGNEQFF.

The CDR3 loop reads CASSLSTVDTGELFF. The CDR3 region has the DNA TGTGCCAGCAGCTTGTCGACAGTGGACACCGGGGAGCTGTTTTTT. The chain recombines TRBV5-4 with TRBJ2-2; perhaps TRBD1 as D (5 bases). Germline lookup yields CDR1 SGHNT and CDR2 YYREEE (reference sequence). This CDR3 has 15 residues. V shed 1 base and J shed 3 bases, with 10 bases lying between them.

The rearrangement uses TRBV6-2 or TRBV6-3 and TRBJ2-2; no firm D call. The CDR3 has 14 residues. CDR1 MNHEY and CDR2 SVGEGT come from the germline V gene. The germline V and J ends were trimmed by 4 bases and 0 bases, with 6 bases remaining between them. CDR3 sequence reads: CASSSDANTGELFF. CDR3 in DNA: TGTGCCAGCAGTTCCGACGCGAACACCGGGGAGCTGTTTTTT.

The gene calls are TRBV21-1 and TRBJ1-4; the table's D call TRBD1 went unverified against the DNA. TRBV21-1 is described as a pseudogene. CDR3 length: 14 residues. The CDR3 loop is CARPRTGRGEKLFF. Here the CDR3 DNA reads TGTGCCAGGCCCCGGACAGGTCGGGGTGAAAAACTGTTTTTT.

The chain recombines TRBV20-1 with TRBJ2-1; 7 nucleotides match TRBD2. Trimming took 3 bases from V and 9 from J; bases not matched to a gene: 5. Germline CDR1 DFQATT, CDR2 SNEGSKA (reference sequence). There are 12 residues in the CDR3. CDR3 sequence: CSASRTRTEQFF. The DNA for the CDR3 is TGCAGTGCTAGTCGGACTAGGACTGAGCAGTTCTTC.

This clone was recorded once. This chain connects TRBV20-1 to TRBJ2-5; D not certain. The CDR3 is 11 amino acids. Trimming cost V 5 bases and J 2 bases, with 6 bases left between them. The V gene's germline CDR1 is DFQATT and CDR2 SNEGSKA (reference sequence). CDR3 region: CSAHGQETQYF. The DNA for the CDR3 is TGCAGTGCTCATGGTCAAGAGACCCAGTACTTC.

There are a few counts of this clone. An end of the junction does not agree with germline; a read error may underlie this. The chain uses TRBV6-6 and TRBJ2-7; unclear D gene. The CDR3 has 12 residues. From germline, CDR1 is MNHNY and CDR2 SVGAGI (reference sequence). For the CDR3, the DNA is TGTGCCAGCAGTTACGGGCCCTCTGGCCGTCACTTC. Its translation: CASSYGPSGRHF.

The genes are TRBV25-1 and TRBJ1-4; a weak D match, TRBD1 (5 bases). CDR3 length: 17 amino acids. The V and J ends lost 4 bases and 6 bases respectively, with 21 bases between them. Germline values: CDR1 MGHDK, CDR2 SYGVNS. CDR3 loop: CASSVRGRGGFDEKLFF. The DNA of the CDR3 is TGTGCCAGCAGTGTACGCGGGAGGGGAGGGTTTGATGAAAAACTGTTTTTT. Combining the CDR3 with reference TRBV25-1 and TRBJ1-4 gives the whole variable domain EADIYQTPRYLVIGTGKKITLECSQTMGHDKMYWYQQDPGMELHLIHYSYGVNSTEKGDLSSESTVSRIRTEHFPLTLESARPSHTSQYLCASSVRGRGGFDEKLFFGSGTQLSVL.

This clone has just one count. DNA of the CDR3: TGTGCCAGCAGCCACATGTGGGGGGGCGCGGTAAATTCACCCCTCCACTTT. It specifies CASSHMWGGAVNSPLHF. The gene calls are TRBV5-6 and TRBJ1-6, with D possibly matching TRBD1 (6 bases). This CDR3 comprises 17 residues. Per germline, CDR1 SGHDT and CDR2 YYEEEE. Trimming left V 4 bases short and J 7 bases short, with 21 bases between.